Each of the 13 T cell receptor beta chains below was sequenced from the same sample in a study of technical replicates of blood from a handful of donors. The protocol was immunoSEQ multiplex PCR, while the TCRdb copy is restricted to in-frame clones and leaves out a portion. There are 50,000 to 65,000 clones in the sample; 85% to 95% occur only once, and 3.5% to 5% lies in the top ten. Sequences were obtained from PBMCs. These receptors were collected from a human donor in good health. Some clones in this sample may be carry-over from other donors' samples.

This chain uses TRBV7-8 with TRBJ2-7; no firm D call. The germline gives CDR1 SGHVS, CDR2 FQNEAQ. V was shortened by 5 bases and J by 3 bases, with 5 bases between the two germline ends. The CDR3 runs 11 residues. The CDR3 here is CASSQHYEQYF. The DNA of the CDR3 is TGTGCCAGCAGCCAACACTACGAGCAGTACTTC.

The chain employs TRBV7-8 and TRBJ2-1, with TRBD1 identical over 11 bases. J lost 10 bases, V lost 4 bases, and 3 bases had no gene match. Germline lookup yields CDR1 SGHVS and CDR2 FQNEAQ. The CDR3 spans 13 residues. CDR3 coding DNA: TGTGCCAGCAGCTGGGACAGGGGGTCCGAGCAGTTCTTC. Protein product: CASSWDRGSEQFF.

A single count supports this clone. V is TRBV7-9 and J is TRBJ2-7; a weak D match, TRBD1 (7 bases). CDR1 is SEHNR, CDR2 FQNEAQ, per germline (reference sequence). This CDR3 has 18 amino acids. Trimming cost V 5 bases and J 1 base, with 24 bases left between them. The CDR3 reads CASSARRDSGATSYEQYF. The CDR3 DNA follows: TGTGCCAGCAGCGCCCGGCGGGACAGTGGCGCGACGTCCTACGAGCAGTACTTC.

The genes are TRBV7-8 and TRBJ2-7; D call uncertain. Trimming took 5 bases from V and 2 from J, leaving 13 bases between them. Germline V gene lookup returns CDR1 SGHVS and CDR2 FQNEAQ. The CDR3 spans 14 residues. CDR3 in DNA: TGTGCCAGCAGCCCCAATGAGAGGACCTACGAGCAGTACTTC. Its protein product is CASSPNERTYEQYF.

The gene calls are TRBV27 and TRBJ2-2, with D perhaps TRBD2 (5 bases). Germline CDR1 reads MNHEY; CDR2 reads SMNVEV (reference sequence). The V end lost 1 base, the J end lost 6 bases, and 15 bases lay between the germline ends. This CDR3 is built from 16 residues. CDR3 in DNA: TGTGCCAGCAGTTTATACGGGATCTATAGGGCCGGGGAGCTGTTTTTT. Translating it yields CASSLYGIYRAGELFF.

The rearrangement joins TRBV6-5 to TRBJ1-5; D might be TRBD1 (5 bases). Trimming removed 5 bases from V and 3 bases from J, with 11 bases in between. CDR1 and CDR2 from the germline V gene are MNHEY and SVGAGI. CDR3 size: 14 residues. The CDR3 nucleotides are TGTGCCAGCAGTAACCAGGGCCTCAATCAGCCCCAGCATTTT. Translating gives CASSNQGLNQPQHF.

In its sample, this clone was seen once. The chain joins TRBV30 to TRBJ2-1; 8 bases align to TRBD2. Trimming cost V 2 bases and J 6 bases; bases outside gene matches: 6. CDR1 is GTSNPN and CDR2 is SVGIG in the germline V gene (reference sequence). This CDR3 has 14 residues. The CDR3 is CAWSRLAGANEQFF. CDR3 DNA sequence: TGTGCCTGGAGTCGGCTAGCGGGTGCCAATGAGCAGTTCTTC. The variable domain in full, with the rest retrieved from reference TRBV30 and TRBJ2-1, is SQTIHQWPATLVQPVGSPLSLECTVEGTSNPNLYWYRQAAGRGLQLLFYSVGIGQISSEVPQNLSASRPQDRQFILSSKKLLLSDSGFYLCAWSRLAGANEQFFGPGTRLTVL.

The V and J genes are TRBV7-9 and TRBJ1-1, with TRBD1 matching 7 bases. The junction had 8 bases not matched to a gene; V was cut back by 7 bases and J by 0 bases. The CDR3 loop spans 15 amino acids. Germline CDR1 is SEHNR and CDR2 is FQNEAQ (reference sequence). Written as DNA, the CDR3 is TGTGCCAGCACCCCGATGGGACAGATGAACACTGAAGCTTTCTTT. Residues: CASTPMGQMNTEAFF.

The V gene is TRBV27, the J gene TRBJ2-1; D possibly corresponds to TRBD2 (6 bases). In germline, CDR1 is MNHEY, CDR2 SMNVEV (reference sequence). CDR3 length: 13 residues. Trimming pared 3 bases from V and 5 bases from J, leaving 8 bases between. The CDR3 protein is CASSFPGDNEQFF. CDR3 bases: TGTGCCAGCAGTTTTCCGGGGGACAATGAGCAGTTCTTC.

The chain uses TRBV15 and TRBJ2-7; 10 bases line up with TRBD2. After removal of 3 bases from V and 0 bases from J, the junction contained 8 bases not matched to a gene. The CDR3 length is 17 residues. Germline V CDR1 and CDR2: LNHNV, YYDKDF (reference sequence). CDR3 loop: CATSRGNLAGDSYEQYF. As DNA, the CDR3 is TGTGCCACCAGCAGGGGGAACCTAGCGGGAGACTCCTACGAGCAGTACTTC.

The chain recombines TRBV6-5 with TRBJ2-7; 9 bases match TRBD1. The germline CDR1 and CDR2 sequences are MNHEY and SVGAGI. V dropped 1 base and J dropped 1; count of bases not matched to a gene: 5. The CDR3 is made up of 16 amino acids. For the CDR3, the DNA is TGTGCCAGCAGTTACTGGGGGACAGGGAAGTCCTACGAGCAGTACTTC. It encodes CASSYWGTGKSYEQYF.

The rearrangement joins TRBV11-2 to TRBJ2-1; 8 bases match TRBD1. The CDR3 loop spans 14 amino acids. Losses at the gene ends were 4 bases for V and 7 bases for J; bases not matched to a gene: 6. The germline V gene has CDR1 SGHAT and CDR2 FQNNGV. The CDR3 DNA follows: TGTGCCAGCAGCTCGACAGGGGCGAGTAATGAGCAGTTCTTC. Translated, it gives CASSSTGASNEQFF. Full variable domain (remainder filled in from reference TRBV11-2 and TRBJ2-1): EAGVAQSPRYKIIEKRQSVAFWCNPISGHATLYWYQQILGQGPKLLIQFQNNGVVDDSQLPKDRFSAERLKGVDSTLKIQPAKLEDSAVYLCASSSTGASNEQFFGPGTRLTVL.

This clone occurred once. The V call is TRBV6-5, the J call TRBJ2-3, with 13 bases aligning to TRBD2. The J segment lost 5 bases and the V segment lost 4 bases, leaving 6 bases of the junction unmatched. This CDR3 spans 16 amino acids. Germline CDR1 is MNHEY and CDR2 is SVGAGI. The CDR3 nucleotides read TGTGCCAGCAGTTCGACTAGCGGGGGGCGGATAGATACGCAGTATTTT. This sequence encodes CASSSTSGGRIDTQYF.